The T cell receptor (beta chain) described here comes from a study of T cells in Graves' hyperthyroidism and ophthalmopathy (dated by TCRdb to between 2018 and 2021). Notes on the research overall: Peripheral blood samples were taken at initial diagnosis, before any treatment was given. To identify distinguishing TCR V-J signatures, a discovery cohort of about 100 patients was used, comprising 40 to 45 with Graves' ophthalmopathy and about 59 with stable Graves' hyperthyroidism. Whether ophthalmopathy could be predicted prospectively was tested in an independent validation cohort made up of about 18 hyperthyroidism patients plus 17 patients who later progressed to ophthalmopathy. The 95 to 100 discovery patients were randomly divided into training and test sets at a 7:3 ratio. Thyroid tissue and blood T-cell repertoires from about six Graves' hyperthyroidism patients were also compared in the study. Once sampling was done, hyperthyroidism patients were given methimazole at a starting dose of 30 mg daily, whereas ophthalmopathy patients were given high-dose intravenous methylprednisolone. The paper reports TCR Vbeta CDR3 sequencing of over 120 peripheral blood samples: 40 or so ophthalmopathy, approximately 74 hyperthyroidism and about 17 progressor patients.

Hyperthyroidism patients were newly diagnosed, had a disease duration of under 2 months, and were aged 18 to 65 years. Any patient with an uncontrolled infection, another autoimmune disease, pregnancy or lactation was excluded. Diagnoses were established on the basis of clinical symptoms, serum thyroxine and TRAb, thyroid ultrasound, and orbital computed tomography. Blood from progressor patients was collected at the time of first diagnosis with hyperthyroidism, before any ophthalmopathy symptoms had appeared. Ficoll-Paque density gradient centrifugation was used to isolate PBMCs from 9.5 to 10 ml of fresh peripheral blood. Progressor patients were initially diagnosed with Graves' hyperthyroidism and developed ophthalmopathy during follow-up. Total RNA was extracted using Trizol reagent, and RNA quality was assessed on an Agilent 2100 Bioanalyzer. CDR1 SGHTA and CDR2 FQGNSA are derived from the germline V gene. The CDR3 numbers 14 residues from cysteine through phenylalanine. The CDR3 DNA has 42 bases and is translated from base 1. V was cut back by 1 base and J by 6 bases, leaving a gap of 12 bases between them.

Amplification of TCR beta CDR3 regions was carried out from RNA transcripts. For the first round of RT-PCR on the TCR CDR3, the HTBI primer set was used together with the Qiagen OneStep RT-PCR kit. Libraries were constructed in a second round of multiplex PCR, after which size selection and purification were performed. Libraries were sequenced paired-end with 100 bp reads on an Illumina HiSeq2000. As for how the authors treated the data: SOAPnuke was used to process the raw data, throwing out any read that contained adapters or uncalled bases, had a mean Phred below 15, or lacked an exact constant-primer or identifier match. High-quality paired reads were merged with COPE v1.2.5, and unique nucleotide sequences were defined as clonotypes. MiTCR v1.1 was used to align clonotypes to the IMGT TRBV, TRBD and TRBJ reference segments. The analysis was restricted to V-J combinations with a frequency above 0.0001, which together covered just over 98% of the repertoires. A TCS score was defined as the ratio of F50 (clonal expansion) to E x V (chaos), with BLOSUM62-based TCRdist applied between CDR3 peptides within each V-J. Welch's t-statistics and random forest reduced 500 to 650 V-J features to about 12, which were used in a naive Bayes classifier (R e1071). Through fastp at Q25 and MiXCR, TCRdb rebuilt clones from the public reads, retaining in-frame beta chains. Rows are combined by CDR3 protein, so each entry shows the most common genes and DNA. V and J calls and clone size were set by TCRdb, not the authors. Within this sample are hundreds of thousands of distinct CDR3 sequences, with around 13% of them counted one time only. 4.5% to 6% of the sample belongs to the ten largest clones.

Summary of the overall study and its limitations: Most expanded thyroid clonotypes (frequency above 0.001) were also found in blood, which suggests that blood repertoires may mirror thyroid immune responses. Sample size was not statistically predetermined, and blinding of investigators to group allocation was not performed. A model built on a 13 V-J signature distinguished ophthalmopathy from stable hyperthyroidism, reaching 87.88% sensitivity and about 81% specificity in cross-validation and 80%/75% in testing. In validation, progression to ophthalmopathy was predicted by the model with 70.59% sensitivity and 72% to 85% specificity, a median of roughly six months before onset.

In its sample, this clonotype was seen many times. The clone's antigen remains unknown. Within one base of it there is no much larger clone, and no base qualities were kept. Here the chain combines TRBV7-2 and TRBJ1-2; confidence is insufficient to name the D gene. The clonotype was recovered from a young woman with Graves' hyperthyroidism that later progressed to Graves' ophthalmopathy. Input material: blood. The nucleotide sequence is given as TGTGCCAGCAGCTTAGGGCCGGCCCTCCATGGCTACACCTTC. This gives the protein CASSLGPALHGYTF.